The 22 T cell receptor beta chains below were found in one sample sequenced in a study of cytomegalovirus exposure and HLA in healthy donors. The PCR ran on 60 Vbeta and 13 Jbeta primers. Profiled with immunoSEQ multiplex PCR; TCRdb holds only in-frame clones, not every one. The sample holds fewer than 200,000 clones, more than 75% seen once. Material for sequencing was PBMCs. The receptors here all came from a man aged 25 to 40 in good health and CMV-seropositive.

The rearrangement joins TRBV7-2 to TRBJ1-1; TRBD1 is a possible D gene (5 bases). Trimming removed 1 base from V and 1 base from J, with 10 bases in between. Germline assignment: CDR1 SGHTA and CDR2 FQGNSA. The CDR3 sequence is 15 residues long. This CDR3 is CASSLGLGANTEAFF. In nucleotides, the CDR3 is TGTGCCAGCAGCTTAGGGTTAGGGGCGAACACTGAAGCTTTCTTT. The full variable domain, completed using reference TRBV7-2 and TRBJ1-1, is GAGVSQSPSNKVTEKGKDVELRCDPISGHTALYWYRQSLGQGLEFLIYFQGNSAPDKSGLPSDRFSAERTGGSVSTLTIQRTQQEDSAVYLCASSLGLGANTEAFFGQGTRLTVV.

In this sample, this clone turned up once. The rearrangement uses TRBV27 and TRBJ2-1, with TRBD2 matching 13 bases. V lost 1 base and J lost 6; bases outside the gene matches: 6. The germline CDR1 and CDR2 sequences are MNHEY and SMNVEV (reference sequence). The CDR3 has 17 amino acids. The CDR3 DNA reads as TGTGCCAGCAGTTTATACGGACTAGCGGGAGCTACCAATGAGCAGTTCTTC. Amino acids: CASSLYGLAGATNEQFF.

The chain joins TRBV9 to TRBJ2-7; tentative D call: TRBD2 (6 bases). From germline, CDR1 is SGDLS and CDR2 YYNGEE. CDR3 length: 15 amino acids. V was pared by 4 bases and J by 2 bases, with 16 bases between. The CDR3 protein is CASSIYRDLPYEQYV. The CDR3 bases are TGTGCCAGCAGCATTTACCGGGACTTACCCTACGAGCAGTACGTC.

The chain employs TRBV7-2 and TRBJ2-1, with 9 bases fitting TRBD2. The CDR3 runs to 17 residues. Germline trimming cut 7 bases from V and 0 bases from J; bases unmatched to any gene: 10. Looked up from germline, CDR1 is SGHTA and CDR2 is FQGNSA. This CDR3 reads CASTVGAGGSSYNEQFF. The CDR3 coding sequence is TGTGCCAGCACCGTCGGGGCGGGAGGGAGCTCCTACAATGAGCAGTTCTTC. Full variable domain (rest looked up from reference TRBV7-2 and TRBJ2-1): GAGVSQSPSNKVTEKGKDVELRCDPISGHTALYWYRQSLGQGLEFLIYFQGNSAPDKSGLPSDRFSAERTGGSVSTLTIQRTQQEDSAVYLCASTVGAGGSSYNEQFFGPGTRLTVL.

The gene calls are TRBV7-3 and TRBJ2-1; D perhaps matches TRBD2 (5 bases). Germline lookup yields CDR1 SGHTA and CDR2 FQGTGA. With 5 bases removed from V and 5 bases from J, the gap between germline ends came to 16 bases. The CDR3 consists of 15 residues. The CDR3 DNA follows: TGTGCCAGCAGCCCCTGGGCGGGCAGTAACAATGAGCAGTTCTTC. It translates to CASSPWAGSNNEQFF.

The chain combines TRBV5-1 with TRBJ2-5, with TRBD1 matching 11 bases. The J call may be faulty, since TRBJ2-7 better matches the DNA end. The CDR3 is 14 amino acids. Germline V gives CDR1 SGHRS, CDR2 YFSETQ. CDR3 sequence: CASSFRDRGYEQYF. In nucleotides, the CDR3 is TGCGCCAGCAGCTTTCGGGACAGGGGGTACGAGCAGTACTTC.

The CDR3 sequence: CATSTQRTSGRLSTDTQYF. The CDR3 bases are TGTGCCACCAGCACCCAAAGGACTAGCGGGAGATTGAGCACAGATACGCAGTATTTT. The rearrangement links TRBV15 to TRBJ2-3, with 13 nucleotides matching TRBD2. Germline lookup yields CDR1 LNHNV and CDR2 YYDKDF (reference sequence). V lost 4 bases, J lost 0 bases, and 10 bases stayed unmatched. This CDR3 is 19 amino acids long. Based on the CDR3 plus reference TRBV15 and TRBJ2-3, the full variable domain is DAMVIQNPRYQVTQFGKPVTLSCSQTLNHNVMYWYQQKSSQAPKLLFHYYDKDFNNEADTPDNFQSRRPNTSFCFLDIRSPGLGDTAMYLCATSTQRTSGRLSTDTQYFGPGTRLTVL.

This chain connects TRBV11-3 to TRBJ2-2; 8 nucleotides align to TRBD2. Trimming cost V 6 bases and J 2 bases; bases outside gene matches: 5. The germline V gene has CDR1 SGHNT and CDR2 YENEEA. The CDR3 covers 15 residues. The CDR3 spells CASRGAGANTGELFF. CDR3 DNA: TGTGCCAGCAGGGGAGCGGGAGCAAACACCGGGGAGCTGTTTTTT.

CDR3 bases: TGTGCCAGCAGATTTGGGCCCCAAGAGACCCAGTACTTC. Translation: CASRFGPQETQYF. The chain links TRBV6-5 to TRBJ2-5; D gene unclear. From germline, CDR1 is MNHEY and CDR2 SVGAGI. Trimming shortened V by 6 bases and J by 1 base, and 9 bases separated the two germline ends. This CDR3 spans 13 amino acids.

The chain joins TRBV10-3 to TRBJ1-2; 7 positions match TRBD1. CDR1 and CDR2 from the germline V gene are ENHRY and SYGVKD. The CDR3 covers 13 residues. Trimming at V came to 6 bases and at J to 2 bases, leaving 3 bases not matched to a gene. The CDR3 loop is CAIRATGNYGYTF. The CDR3 nucleotides read TGTGCCATCAGGGCGACAGGGAACTATGGCTACACCTTC.

The chain has TRBV7-6 and TRBJ2-2; 7 bases align to TRBD1. Trimming took 4 bases from V and 7 from J; bases not matched to a gene: 6. The CDR3 is 14 residues long. Germline loops: CDR1 SGHVS, CDR2 FNYEAQ. The CDR3 loop reads CASSSTTGFGELFF. Here the CDR3 DNA reads TGTGCCAGCAGCTCGACGACAGGGTTCGGGGAGCTGTTTTTT. Filled out from reference TRBV7-6 and TRBJ2-2, the complete variable domain reads GAGVSQSPRYKVTKRGQDVALRCDPISGHVSLYWYRQALGQGPEFLTYFNYEAQQDKSGLPNDRFSAERPEGSISTLTIQRTEQRDSAMYRCASSSTTGFGELFFGEGSRLTVL.

V is TRBV18 and J is TRBJ2-3, with TRBD2 identical over 8 bases. The germline gives CDR1 KGHSH, CDR2 LQKENI. CDR3 size: 14 residues. Trimming took 2 bases from V and 4 from J; bases not matched to a gene: 2. CDR3 DNA sequence: TGTGCCAGCTCACCAGGCGGGGGGCCAGATACGCAGTATTTT. It yields the protein CASSPGGGPDTQYF.

The chain has TRBV5-1 and TRBJ2-1, with 10 bases aligning to TRBD2. Unmatched junction bases numbered 10, after V lost 4 bases and J lost 6 bases. CDR1 SGHRS and CDR2 YFSETQ come from the germline V gene. This CDR3 has 16 residues. CDR3 amino acids: CASSDHSSGGANEQFF. CDR3 DNA: TGCGCCAGCAGCGATCACTCCAGCGGGGGGGCCAATGAGCAGTTCTTC.

The J gene is TRBJ1-1, the V gene TRBV2, with 8 bases that match TRBD1. Germline values: CDR1 SNHLY, CDR2 FYNNEI. CDR3 length: 16 amino acids. Trimming cost V 6 bases and J 1 base; bases outside gene matches: 10. The chain's CDR3 is CASSAPTGTGNTEAFF. DNA of the CDR3: TGTGCCAGCAGCGCTCCGACAGGGACAGGGAACACTGAAGCTTTCTTT.

DNA for the CDR3: TGTGCCAGCAGCATCGGCGGTTCCTACGAGCAGTACGTC. This codes for CASSIGGSYEQYV. The chain carries TRBV21-1 and TRBJ2-7; the table's D call, TRBD2, was not checked against the DNA. TRBV21-1 is annotated as a pseudogene. This CDR3 spans 13 amino acids.

The V and J genes are TRBV19 and TRBJ2-1; 13 nucleotides agree with TRBD2. The CDR3 length is 18 residues. CDR1 and CDR2 from the germline V gene are LNHDA and SQIVND (reference sequence). Germline trimming cut 10 bases from V and 0 bases from J; bases unmatched to any gene: 12. The CDR3 nucleotides are TGTGCCACCTTGCCGACTAGCGGGAGGCCGAGCTCCTACAATGAGCAGTTCTTC. The encoded protein is CATLPTSGRPSSYNEQFF.

V gene TRBV30 combines with J gene TRBJ1-1; TRBD1 is a possible D gene (5 bases). The ends were cut back, 8 bases at V and 3 bases at J, with 16 bases in the middle. This CDR3 contains 13 residues. Looked up from germline, CDR1 is GTSNPN and CDR2 is SVGIG (reference sequence). CDR3 loop: CAGSDIGDTEAFF. CDR3 sequence (DNA): TGTGCCGGGTCGGACATAGGAGACACTGAAGCTTTCTTT.

The J gene is TRBJ2-7, the V gene TRBV5-1, with TRBD2 matching 10 bases. Germline assignment: CDR1 SGHRS and CDR2 YFSETQ. The CDR3 spans 14 residues. V lost 4 bases and J lost 7; bases outside the gene matches: 8. CDR3 nucleotide sequence: TGCGCCAGCAGCGAGGGACTAGCGAGAGGAGAGCAGTACTTC. This codes for CASSEGLARGEQYF.

The chain joins TRBV15 to TRBJ1-1; TRBD1 is a possible D gene (6 bases). Trimming cost V 1 base and J 7 bases, with 16 bases left between them. The CDR3 runs to 15 residues. The germline gives CDR1 LNHNV, CDR2 YYDKDF (reference sequence). CDR3 residues: CATSRVPDRFFEAFF. In DNA, the CDR3 is TGTGCCACCAGCAGAGTCCCAGACAGGTTTTTTGAAGCTTTCTTT.

This clone was observed a single time. V gene TRBV10-3 combines with J gene TRBJ1-2, with 7 bases lining up with TRBD1. The CDR3 runs to 15 residues. Trimming removed 2 bases from V and 0 bases from J; junction bases left unmatched: 3. Germline V gene lookup returns CDR1 ENHRY and CDR2 SYGVKD. Here the CDR3 DNA reads TGTGCCATCAGTGAGCCCGGACAGGCTAACTATGGCTACACCTTC. This sequence encodes CAISEPGQANYGYTF.

The rearrangement links TRBV18 to TRBJ1-5; TRBD1 might be the D (6 bases). The CDR3 loop spans 14 amino acids. The V gene lost 0 bases and the J gene lost 5 bases, with 8 bases spanning the gap. The germline V gene has CDR1 KGHSH and CDR2 LQKENI. CDR3 residues: CASSPPGAHQPQHF. CDR3 DNA sequence: TGTGCCAGCTCACCACCGGGGGCTCATCAGCCCCAGCATTTT.

The rearrangement joins TRBV6-1 to TRBJ2-2, with a weak D call TRBD2 (6 bases). The CDR3 totals 13 residues. The germline V gene encodes CDR1 MNHNS and CDR2 SASEGT. Trimming removed 7 bases at V and 1 base at J, with 7 bases between. CDR3 residues: CASMEGNTGELFF. The CDR3 DNA sequence: TGTGCCAGCATGGAGGGGAACACCGGGGAGCTGTTTTTT.